This T cell receptor (beta chain) was observed in a study of blood T cell repertoires in COVID-19. Turning to the study itself: Researchers got acute and convalescent COVID-19 samples from the United States, Italy and Spain.

Per the original data handling: Amplified reference gene primers provided the basis for estimating nucleated cell counts. The method was immunoSEQ multiplex PCR; TCRdb's version includes in-frame clones alone and lacks a portion of them. The V and J calls and clone size are taken from that table; D and trimming were inferred from the DNA. Altogether 380,000 or so clones are present, 80% to 90% being singletons, with the ten largest covering 1% to 1.5%. This clone was counted a single time. V shed 1 base and J shed 2 bases, with 11 bases lying between them. The CDR3 runs to 15 residues. CDR1 and CDR2 (germline): SEHNR, FQNEAQ (reference sequence).

This chain connects TRBV7-9 to TRBJ1-2; possibly TRBD1 for D (6 bases). The receptor's source is a man aged 25-40 years who had recovered from COVID-19. Sequencing was done on a sample of PBMCs or T cells enriched from blood (not recorded which). CDR3 coding DNA: TGTGCCAGCAGCTTAGAGCAGGGGACAAACTATGGCTACACCTTC. Translation gives CASSLEQGTNYGYTF.